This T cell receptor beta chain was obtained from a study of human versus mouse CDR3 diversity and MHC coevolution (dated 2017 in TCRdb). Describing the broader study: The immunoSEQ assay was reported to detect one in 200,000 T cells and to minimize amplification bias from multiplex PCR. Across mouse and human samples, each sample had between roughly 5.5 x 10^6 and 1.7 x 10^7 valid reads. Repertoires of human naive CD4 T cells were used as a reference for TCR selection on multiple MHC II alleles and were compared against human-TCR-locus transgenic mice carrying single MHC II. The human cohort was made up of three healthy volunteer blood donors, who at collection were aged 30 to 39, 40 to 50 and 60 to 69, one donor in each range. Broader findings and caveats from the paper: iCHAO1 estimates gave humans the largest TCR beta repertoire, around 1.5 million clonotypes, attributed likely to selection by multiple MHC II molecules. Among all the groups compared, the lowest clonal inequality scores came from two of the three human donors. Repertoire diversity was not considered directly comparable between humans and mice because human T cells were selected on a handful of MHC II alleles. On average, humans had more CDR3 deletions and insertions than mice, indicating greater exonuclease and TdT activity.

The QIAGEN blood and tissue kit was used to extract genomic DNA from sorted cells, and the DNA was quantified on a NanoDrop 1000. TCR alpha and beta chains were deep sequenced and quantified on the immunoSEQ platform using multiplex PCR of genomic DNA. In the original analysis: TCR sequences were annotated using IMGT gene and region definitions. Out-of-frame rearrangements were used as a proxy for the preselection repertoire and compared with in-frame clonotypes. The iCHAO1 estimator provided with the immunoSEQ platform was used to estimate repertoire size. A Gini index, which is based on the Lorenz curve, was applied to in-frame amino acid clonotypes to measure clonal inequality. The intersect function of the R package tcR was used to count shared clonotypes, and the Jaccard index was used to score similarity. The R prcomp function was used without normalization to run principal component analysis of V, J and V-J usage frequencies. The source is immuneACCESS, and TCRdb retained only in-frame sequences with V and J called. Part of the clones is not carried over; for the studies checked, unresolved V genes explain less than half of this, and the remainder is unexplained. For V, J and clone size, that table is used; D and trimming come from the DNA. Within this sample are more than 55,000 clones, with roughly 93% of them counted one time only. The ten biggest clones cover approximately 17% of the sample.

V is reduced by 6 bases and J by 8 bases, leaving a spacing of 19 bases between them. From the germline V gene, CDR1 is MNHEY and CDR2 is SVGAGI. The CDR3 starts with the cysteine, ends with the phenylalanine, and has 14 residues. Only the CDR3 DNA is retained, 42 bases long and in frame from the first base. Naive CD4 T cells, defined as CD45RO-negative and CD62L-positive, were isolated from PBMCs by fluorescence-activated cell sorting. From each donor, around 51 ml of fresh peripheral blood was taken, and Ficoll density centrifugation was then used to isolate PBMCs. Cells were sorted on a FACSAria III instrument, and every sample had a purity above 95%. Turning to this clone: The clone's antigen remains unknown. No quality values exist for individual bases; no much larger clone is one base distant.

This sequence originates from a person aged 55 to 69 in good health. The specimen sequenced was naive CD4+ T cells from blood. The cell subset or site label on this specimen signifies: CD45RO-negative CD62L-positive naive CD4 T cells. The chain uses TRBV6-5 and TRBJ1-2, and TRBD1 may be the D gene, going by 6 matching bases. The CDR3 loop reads CASRPPGGAEGYTF. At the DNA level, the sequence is TGTGCCAGCAGACCACCCGGGGGGGCCGAGGGCTACACCTTC.